This T cell receptor beta chain was identified in a study of blood T cell repertoires in COVID-19. Study details: Samples came from the United States, Italy and Spain, spanning acute and convalescent COVID-19. The cDNA or gDNA used as material had been derived from T cells, B-cell-depleted T cells, or PBMCs.

There are a few counts of this clone. Authors' processing steps: Estimates of nucleated cell counts were drawn from the amplification of reference gene primers. Some clones are missing from TCRdb's copy, which holds only in-frame ones; the method was immunoSEQ multiplex PCR. V and J calls and clone size are given by that table; D and trimming were obtained from the DNA. The sample has some 150,000 clones, approximately 88% seen once; the top ten hold less than 2.5%. Germline V gene data show CDR1 as SGHVS and CDR2 as FQNEAQ. The CDR3 is 14 amino acids. Trimming took 0 bases from V and 4 from J, leaving 10 bases between them.

The source material was peripheral blood. This receptor was obtained from a man between 65 and 85 years old with acute or convalescent COVID-19. The rearrangement joins TRBV7-8 to TRBJ2-7; TRBD1 might be the D (6 bases). The CDR3 region has the DNA TGTGCCAGCAGCTTAGCCGGACAGTTTTACGAGCAGTACTTC. Translated, it gives CASSLAGQFYEQYF.